This passage covers 26 T cell receptor beta chains from one sample sequenced in a study of blood T cell repertoires in COVID-19. Assay: immunoSEQ multiplex PCR; the TCRdb copy retains only in-frame clones and omits some. Of about 240,000 clones listed, about 86% were seen once; the top ten hold about 9.5%. Sequencing input: peripheral blood. All receptors derive from an elderly woman with acute or convalescent COVID-19.

The table lists this clone with a few counts. The junction and the germline gene differ at one end; a read error may be behind it. V and J are TRBV7-7 and TRBJ2-7; no definite D call. Per germline, CDR1 SSHAT and CDR2 FNYEAQ (reference sequence). CDR3 length: 14 amino acids. CDR3 protein: CASSFSESSYEQYF. The CDR3 nucleotides are TGTGCTAGCAGCTTCAGCGAGAGCTCCTACGAGCAGTACTTC.

A remark on this clone: Different DNA sequences within this sample yield the same CDR3. V usage is TRBV29-1 and J usage is TRBJ2-5; the D is unclear. Germline values: CDR1 SQVTM, CDR2 ANQGSEA. This CDR3 is built from 12 residues. Trimming pared 4 bases from V and 2 bases from J, leaving 8 bases between. This chain's CDR3 is CSVGASQETQYF. CDR3 bases: TGCAGCGTTGGGGCTTCGCAAGAGACCCAGTACTTC.

The chain couples TRBV5-5 to TRBJ2-5; tentatively, D is TRBD1 (6 bases). This CDR3 has 16 residues. The germline V and J ends were trimmed by 0 bases and 4 bases, with 16 bases remaining between them. The germline V gene encodes CDR1 SGHKS and CDR2 YYEKEE (reference sequence). The CDR3 reads CASSLDMGAGGETQYF. As DNA, the CDR3 is TGTGCCAGCAGCTTGGATATGGGGGCTGGGGGAGAGACCCAGTACTTC.

This sequence joins TRBV5-1 and TRBJ1-4; 10 bases map to TRBD1. This CDR3 has 16 residues. In germline, CDR1 is SGHRS, CDR2 YFSETQ. J gave up 8 bases and V 4 bases, and 11 bases lay outside the gene matches. The CDR3 loop is CASSLFSGQGREKLFF. The CDR3 DNA sequence: TGCGCCAGCAGCCTATTCTCGGGACAGGGGAGGGAAAAACTGTTTTTT.

The genes are TRBV5-4 and TRBJ2-2; TRBD1 aligns across 8 bases. CDR3 length: 15 residues. V gave up 4 bases and J gave up 5 bases; unmatched junction bases: 7. CDR1 and CDR2 (germline): SGHNT, YYREEE (reference sequence). CDR3 amino acids: CASSPRTGRTGELFF. CDR3 nucleotide sequence: TGTGCCAGCAGCCCCAGGACAGGGAGGACCGGGGAGCTGTTTTTT.

This chain connects TRBV6-5 to TRBJ1-1, with TRBD1 matching 8 bases. Trimming at V came to 2 bases and at J to 7 bases, leaving 6 bases not matched to a gene. The CDR3 covers 14 residues. Germline CDR1 is MNHEY and CDR2 is SVGAGI. In nucleotides, the CDR3 is TGTGCCAGCAGTTACGGGCAGGGGGCCGTTGAAGCTTTCTTT. It encodes CASSYGQGAVEAFF.

The rearrangement joins TRBV5-1 to TRBJ2-7, with TRBD1 matching 7 bases. This CDR3 has 14 amino acids. Germline assignment: CDR1 SGHRS and CDR2 YFSETQ. Losses at the gene ends were 2 bases for V and 3 bases for J; bases not matched to a gene: 5. The DNA of the CDR3 is TGCGCCAGCAGCTTCCGGACAGGTCACTACGAGCAGTACTTC. Translated, it gives CASSFRTGHYEQYF.

For the CDR3, the DNA is TGTGCCAGCAGTTACTCGAGGGGGGGCTCCTACAATGAGCAGTTCTTC. It is translated as CASSYSRGGSYNEQFF. The gene calls are TRBV6-2 or TRBV6-3 and TRBJ2-1; TRBD2 is a possible D gene (7 bases). V shed 0 bases and J shed 0 bases, with 9 bases lying between them. Germline V gene sequence: CDR1 MNHEY, CDR2 SVGEGT. This CDR3 is built from 16 residues.

The chain uses TRBV27 and TRBJ1-5, with D perhaps TRBD1 (6 bases). The germline V gene has CDR1 MNHEY and CDR2 SMNVEV (reference sequence). Trimming pared 4 bases from V and 0 bases from J, leaving 7 bases between. The CDR3 consists of 14 residues. The CDR3 nucleotides read TGTGCCAGCAGTTACAGGGATAGCAATCAGCCCCAGCATTTT. Its protein product is CASSYRDSNQPQHF.

Only one count was recorded for this clone. The chain combines TRBV6-5 with TRBJ1-1; possibly TRBD1 for D (6 bases). Germline V gene lookup returns CDR1 MNHEY and CDR2 SVGAGI. The CDR3 consists of 14 residues. V lost 9 bases to trimming and J lost 0 bases, with 14 bases between them. CDR3 DNA sequence: TGTGCCAGTGGATTGGGGGCAGTGAACACTGAAGCTTTCTTT. This translates into CASGLGAVNTEAFF.

This clone was detected once. The chain employs TRBV19 and TRBJ1-5; 8 nucleotides align to TRBD1. This CDR3 spans 14 amino acids. J lost 7 bases, V lost 7 bases, and 9 bases had no gene match. Germline-derived CDR1 and CDR2 are LNHDA and SQIVND (reference sequence). In DNA form, the CDR3 reads TGTGCCAGTACTTACGGACAGGGTCACCAGCCCCAGCATTTT. Amino acid sequence: CASTYGQGHQPQHF.

This chain uses TRBV12-3 or TRBV12-4 with TRBJ2-5, with 7 bases aligning to TRBD1. V lost 3 bases to trimming and J lost 5 bases; unmatched junction nucleotides: 3. This CDR3 has 13 residues. CDR3 nucleotides: TGTGCCAGCAGTTTGACAGGGTATGAGACCCAGTACTTC. It encodes CASSLTGYETQYF.

V is TRBV30 and J is TRBJ1-4, with 7 bases fitting TRBD1. After removal of 5 bases from V and 0 bases from J, the junction contained 12 bases not matched to a gene. Per the germline V gene, CDR1 is GTSNPN and CDR2 is SVGIG (reference sequence). This CDR3 region has 17 residues. CDR3 in amino acids: CAWGGTAGPPTNEKLFF. In DNA form, the CDR3 reads TGTGCCTGGGGTGGGACAGCAGGACCCCCAACTAATGAAAAACTGTTTTTT. The entire variable domain, with the rest obtained from reference TRBV30 and TRBJ1-4, is as follows: SQTIHQWPATLVQPVGSPLSLECTVEGTSNPNLYWYRQAAGRGLQLLFYSVGIGQISSEVPQNLSASRPQDRQFILSSKKLLLSDSGFYLCAWGGTAGPPTNEKLFFGSGTQLSVL.

This clone was seen a few times. The V and J genes are TRBV28 and TRBJ1-6, with no clear D. This CDR3 has 13 residues. V lost 5 bases, J lost 9 bases, and 11 bases lay in between. Germline V gives CDR1 MDHEN, CDR2 SYDVKM. The CDR3: CASSRWAGSPLHF. CDR3 in DNA: TGTGCCAGCAGTCGCTGGGCGGGTTCACCCCTCCACTTT.

The chain carries TRBV18 and TRBJ1-2; D uncertain. From germline, CDR1 is KGHSH and CDR2 LQKENI. The CDR3 is made up of 15 amino acids. The V and J ends lost 5 bases and 5 bases respectively, with 18 bases between them. CDR3 DNA: TGTGCCAGCTCATCCAACCCGACCGGAGGGTATGGCTACACCTTC. This translates into CASSSNPTGGYGYTF.

The chain employs TRBV28 and TRBJ2-1, with no clear D. The CDR3 is made up of 12 amino acids. With 3 bases removed from V and 10 bases from J, the gap between germline ends came to 10 bases. Per germline, CDR1 MDHEN and CDR2 SYDVKM. CDR3 protein: CASSFWLQEQFF. As DNA, the CDR3 is TGTGCCAGCAGTTTTTGGTTACAGGAGCAGTTCTTC. Looking up the rest from reference TRBV28 and TRBJ2-1 gives the full variable domain: DVKVTQSSRYLVKRTGEKVFLECVQDMDHENMFWYRQDPGLGLRLIYFSYDVKMKEKGDIPEGYSVSREKKERFSLILESASTNQTSMYLCASSFWLQEQFFGPGTRLTVL.

The V call is TRBV30, the J call TRBJ1-2; no reliable D call. V lost 0 bases and J 8 bases, leaving 10 bases between the germline ends. Germline CDR1 and CDR2: GTSNPN and SVGIG (reference sequence). The CDR3 covers 12 residues. This chain's CDR3 is CAWSVYPGGYTF. The CDR3 nucleotides read TGTGCCTGGAGTGTATACCCGGGGGGCTACACCTTC.

A single count supports this clone. The J gene is TRBJ2-5, the V gene TRBV2, with 12 bases that match TRBD2. The CDR3 is made up of 15 amino acids. V lost 6 bases, J lost 5 bases, and 7 bases stayed unmatched. Looked up from germline, CDR1 is SNHLY and CDR2 is FYNNEI. The CDR3 region has the DNA TGTGCCAGCAGAGCCCTAGCGGGGGGGCGGGAGACCCAGTACTTC. It is translated as CASRALAGGRETQYF. The full variable domain, its missing parts supplied by reference TRBV2 and TRBJ2-5, is EPEVTQTPSHQVTQMGQEVILRCVPISNHLYFYWYRQILGQKVEFLVSFYNNEISEKSEIFDDQFSVERPDGSNFTLKIRSTKLEDSAMYFCASRALAGGRETQYFGPGTRLLVL.

This chain joins TRBV6-5 and TRBJ1-1; 9 positions match TRBD1. V lost 5 bases to trimming and J lost 4 bases; unmatched junction nucleotides: 8. Looked up from germline, CDR1 is MNHEY and CDR2 is SVGAGI. The CDR3 has 15 residues. The CDR3 loop reads CASSTRTGEGTEAFF. CDR3 in DNA: TGTGCCAGCAGTACCCGGACAGGGGAGGGCACTGAAGCTTTCTTT.

This clone was counted between two and nine times. V and J are TRBV18 and TRBJ1-5, with TRBD1 identical over 7 bases. In germline, CDR1 is KGHSH, CDR2 LQKENI. The V and J ends lost 5 bases and 0 bases, in that order; junction bases with no gene match: 4. The CDR3 extends over 15 amino acids. As DNA, the CDR3 is TGTGCCAGCTCAGCGACAGGGAATAGCAATCAGCCCCAGCATTTT. Protein: CASSATGNSNQPQHF.

A single count supports this clone. This sequence joins TRBV7-9 and TRBJ1-2, with TRBD1 matching over 10 bases. The CDR3 runs 15 residues. The trim removed 5 bases at V and 4 bases at J, leaving 7 bases unmatched. Per the germline V gene, CDR1 is SEHNR and CDR2 is FQNEAQ (reference sequence). In DNA, the CDR3 is TGTGCCAGCAGCCCTTCCGGACAGGGGGGCTATGGCTACACCTTC. Amino acid sequence: CASSPSGQGGYGYTF.

The V call is TRBV14, the J call TRBJ2-1; no clear D gene. V lost 4 bases, J lost 4 bases, and 17 bases lay in between. The CDR3 is 16 residues long. Germline V lookup: CDR1 SGHDN, CDR2 FVKESK. CDR3 DNA sequence: TGTGCCAGCAGCCCCCTCCTTGGGCAAACGTACAATGAGCAGTTCTTC. Amino acids: CASSPLLGQTYNEQFF.

V is TRBV12-3 or TRBV12-4 and J is TRBJ1-2; D is possibly TRBD1 (5 bases). With 10 bases removed from V and 6 bases from J, the gap between germline ends came to 18 bases. The CDR3 consists of 13 residues. The CDR3 nucleotides are TGTGCCACCACGCCGGCAGGGTTGGATGGCTACACCTTC. The encoded protein is CATTPAGLDGYTF.

V is TRBV7-2 and J is TRBJ2-1, with 9 bases fitting TRBD2. CDR3 length: 16 residues. The V gene's germline CDR1 is SGHTA and CDR2 FQGNSA. Germline trimming cut 5 bases from V and 10 bases from J; bases unmatched to any gene: 15. The CDR3 region is CASSNQATSGRREQFF. The CDR3 DNA is TGTGCCAGCAGCAACCAGGCTACTAGCGGGCGAAGGGAGCAGTTCTTC.

Worth noting for this clone: The sample has other DNA sequences that encode this CDR3 too. The V call is TRBV18, the J call TRBJ2-5; weak D call: TRBD1 (6 bases). Germline V lookup: CDR1 KGHSH, CDR2 LQKENI. This CDR3 spans 14 amino acids. Trimming took 2 bases from V and 5 from J, leaving 12 bases between them. In nucleotides, the CDR3 is TGTGCCAGCTCACCAGGGGGCAGTGGGGAGACCCAGTACTTC. It translates to CASSPGGSGETQYF.

V gene TRBV2 combines with J gene TRBJ1-5, with TRBD1 matching over 8 bases. Losses at the gene ends were 0 bases for V and 11 bases for J; bases not matched to a gene: 6. Germline values: CDR1 SNHLY, CDR2 FYNNEI. The CDR3 runs 14 residues. CDR3 region: CASSEALQGAAQHF. The CDR3 bases are TGTGCCAGCAGTGAAGCGCTTCAGGGGGCAGCCCAGCATTTT.